This T cell receptor beta chain was captured in a study of blood T cells in healthy people across ages. The study's findings and limits: It was held that the diversity estimates obtained from one million T cells were underestimates. More naive CD4+ cells and higher diversity were found in long-lived than in aged donors. Strong correlation linked observed beta diversity and percent naive T cells. Possibly confounding the expanded clonotype changes was the fact that donor CMV status was unknown.

CDR1 is DFQATT and CDR2 is SNEGSKA in the germline V gene (reference sequence). Losses at the gene ends were 6 bases for V and 3 bases for J; bases not matched to a gene: 8. This CDR3 has 14 residues. This clonotype appeared many times. The antigen remains unidentified. The use of a sample-barcoded 5' primer and a J-beta primer mix characterized a second PCR of roughly 6 to 12 cycles. TCRdb ran MiXCR on the 5' RACE reads and lists one entry per CDR3 protein. This sample has about 680,000 distinct CDR3 sequences; around 45% occur once, and the top ten carry roughly 30%. V usage is TRBV20-1 and J usage is TRBJ1-5, with 7 bases identical to TRBD1. Sequences were obtained from blood. The sequence was collected from a woman aged 55-69 years in good health. The CDR3 DNA follows: TGCAGTGCGAGGGAGGGGGCAAACAATCAGCCCCAGCATTTT. It encodes CSAREGANNQPQHF.